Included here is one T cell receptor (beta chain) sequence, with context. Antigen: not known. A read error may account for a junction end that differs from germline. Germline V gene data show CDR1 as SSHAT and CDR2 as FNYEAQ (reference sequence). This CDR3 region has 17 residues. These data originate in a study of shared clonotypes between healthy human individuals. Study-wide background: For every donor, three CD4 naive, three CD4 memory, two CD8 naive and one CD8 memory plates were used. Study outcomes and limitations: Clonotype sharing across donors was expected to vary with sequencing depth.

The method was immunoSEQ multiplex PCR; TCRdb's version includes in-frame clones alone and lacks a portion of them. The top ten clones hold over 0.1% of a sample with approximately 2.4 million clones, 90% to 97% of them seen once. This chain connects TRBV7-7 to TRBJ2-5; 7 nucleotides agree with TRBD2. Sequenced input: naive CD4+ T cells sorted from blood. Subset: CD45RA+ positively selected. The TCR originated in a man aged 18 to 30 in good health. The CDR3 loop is CASSLVPGGGRGETQYF. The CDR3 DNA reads TGTGCTAGCAGCTTAGTCCCGGGAGGAGGTCGGGGAGAGACCCAGTACTTC.